This T cell receptor beta chain emerged from a study of blood T cell repertoires in COVID-19. Study at large: T cells, B-cell-depleted T cells, or PBMCs provided the cDNA or gDNA that served as material.

The CDR3 is 15 amino acids. Trimming stripped 4 bases from V and 2 bases from J, with 15 bases between. Germline V gives CDR1 SGDLS, CDR2 YYNGEE. Original handling: Amplification with reference gene primers provided the estimates of nucleated cell counts. TCRdb's copy holds only in-frame clones and misses some; the assay was immunoSEQ multiplex PCR. V and J calls plus clone size are reproduced from that table; the DNA served to infer D and trimming. The data show about 270,000 clones, with 85% seen just once and about 9.3% held by the top ten. Residents of 24 US areas, aged about 18 to 100 years, made up the participants. Assignments of participants to cohorts depended upon their own reported clinical history.

The receptor was derived from a woman in her fifties or sixties with acute COVID-19. The V gene is TRBV9, the J gene TRBJ1-1; possible D gene TRBD1, 5 bases. Sequenced: PBMCs or T cells enriched from blood (not recorded which). CDR3 in amino acids: CASSPPGGINTEAFF. The CDR3 coding sequence is TGTGCCAGCAGCCCACCGGGGGGAATAAACACTGAAGCTTTCTTT.